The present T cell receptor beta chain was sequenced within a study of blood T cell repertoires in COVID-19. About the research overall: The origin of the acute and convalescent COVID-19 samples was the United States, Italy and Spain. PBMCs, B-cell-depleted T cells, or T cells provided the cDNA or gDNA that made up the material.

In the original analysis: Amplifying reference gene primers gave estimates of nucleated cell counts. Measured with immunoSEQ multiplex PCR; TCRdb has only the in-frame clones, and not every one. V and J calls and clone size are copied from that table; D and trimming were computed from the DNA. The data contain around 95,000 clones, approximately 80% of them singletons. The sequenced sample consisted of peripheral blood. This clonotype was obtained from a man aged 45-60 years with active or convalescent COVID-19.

Here the CDR3 DNA reads TGTGCCACCGGTAGGGACTCGACTACCTACGAGCAGTACTTC. Translating gives CATGRDSTTYEQYF. J is TRBJ2-7 and V is TRBV10-3; tentatively, D is TRBD2 (6 bases). From germline, CDR1 is ENHRY and CDR2 SYGVKD. The germline V and J ends were trimmed by 10 bases and 2 bases, with 18 bases remaining between them. The CDR3 totals 14 residues.